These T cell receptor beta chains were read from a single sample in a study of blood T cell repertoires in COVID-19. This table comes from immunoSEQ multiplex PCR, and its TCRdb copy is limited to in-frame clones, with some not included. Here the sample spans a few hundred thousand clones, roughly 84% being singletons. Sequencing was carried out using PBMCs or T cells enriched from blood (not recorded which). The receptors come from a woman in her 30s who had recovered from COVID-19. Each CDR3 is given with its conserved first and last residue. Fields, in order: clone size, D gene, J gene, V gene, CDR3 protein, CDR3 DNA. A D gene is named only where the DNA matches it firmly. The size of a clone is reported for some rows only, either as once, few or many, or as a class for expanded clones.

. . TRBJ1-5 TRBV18 CASSYRDQPQHF TGTGCCAGCTCGTACAGGGATCAGCCCCAGCATTTT
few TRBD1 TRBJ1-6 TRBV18 CASSQLSAGGSDNSPLHF TGTGCCAGCTCACAGCTCTCGGCAGGGGGGTCCGATAATTCACCCCTCCACTTT
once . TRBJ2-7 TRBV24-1 CATSDPTTGAYEQYF TGTGCCACCAGTGACCCTACCACAGGTGCCTACGAGCAGTACTTC
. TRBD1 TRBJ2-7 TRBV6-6 CASTNSGGSEQYF TGTGCCAGCACGAACTCAGGGGGCAGCGAGCAGTACTTC
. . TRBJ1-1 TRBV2 CASKAGLNTEAFF TGTGCCAGCAAGGCGGGACTCAACACTGAAGCTTTCTTT
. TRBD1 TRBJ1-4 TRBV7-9 CASSPDRGHTTNEKLFF TGTGCCAGCAGCCCCGACAGGGGACACACAACTAATGAAAAACTGTTTTTT
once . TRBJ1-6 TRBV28 CASSFPGRDSRDSPLHF TGTGCCAGCAGTTTCCCCGGGCGGGACTCGAGGGATTCACCCCTCCACTTT
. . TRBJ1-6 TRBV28 CASSYLQGSNSPLHF TGTGCCAGCAGTTACCTACAGGGTAGCAATTCACCCCTCCACTTT
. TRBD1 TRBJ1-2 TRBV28 CASSPTSRQGQGYTF TGTGCCAGCAGTCCAACCTCGAGACAGGGGCAGGGCTACACCTTC
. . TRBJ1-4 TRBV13 CASSPSLRGTGTSRKLFF TGTGCCAGCAGCCCAAGTCTGAGGGGGACGGGGACGTCTCGAAAACTGTTTTTT
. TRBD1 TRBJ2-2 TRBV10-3 CAISPSTGALGTGELFF TGTGCCATCAGCCCCTCGACAGGGGCCCTGGGCACCGGGGAGCTGTTTTTT
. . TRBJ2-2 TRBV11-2 CASSLDPLAGRPNTGELFF TGTGCCAGCAGCTTAGATCCTTTGGCGGGGAGGCCTAACACCGGGGAGCTGTTTTTT
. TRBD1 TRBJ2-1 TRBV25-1 CASSEPRGPLGYNEQFF TGTGCCAGCAGTGAACCTAGGGGGCCCCTGGGGTACAATGAGCAGTTCTTC
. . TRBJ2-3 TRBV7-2 CASSAGQNLDTQYF TGTGCCAGCAGCGCGGGACAGAACCTAGATACGCAGTATTTT
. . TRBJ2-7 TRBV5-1 CASRSQAYEQYF TGCGCCAGCAGAAGCCAGGCATACGAGCAGTACTTC
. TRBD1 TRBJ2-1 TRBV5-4 CASSRPGQGSNSYNEQFF TGTGCCAGCAGCCGTCCGGGACAGGGGTCTAATTCCTACAATGAGCAGTTCTTC
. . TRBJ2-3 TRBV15 CATSRGSGGATDTQYF TGTGCCACCAGCAGAGGGTCCGGCGGGGCCACAGATACGCAGTATTTT
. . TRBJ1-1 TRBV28 CASSLGGENTEAFF TGTGCCAGCAGTTTGGGGGGGGAGAACACTGAAGCTTTCTTT
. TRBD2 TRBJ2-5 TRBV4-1 CASSQESRGTETQYF TGCGCCAGCAGCCAAGAGTCGCGGGGGACGGAGACCCAGTACTTC
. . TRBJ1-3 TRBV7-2 CASSPPPGVAGNTIYF TGTGCCAGCAGCCCCCCCCCGGGGGTGGCTGGAAACACCATATATTTT
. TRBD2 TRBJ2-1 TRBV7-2 CASSLRVREGLQFF TGTGCCAGCAGCTTAAGGGTCAGGGAGGGATTACAGTTCTTC
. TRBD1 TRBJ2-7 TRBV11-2 CASSLIPGQGAYEQYF TGTGCCAGCAGCTTGATCCCGGGACAGGGGGCGTACGAGCAGTACTTC
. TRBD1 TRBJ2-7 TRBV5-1 CASRTGDRVYEQYF TGCGCCAGCAGGACCGGGGACAGGGTTTACGAGCAGTACTTC
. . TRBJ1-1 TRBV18 CASSPRAGLMNTEAFF TGTGCCAGCTCACCACGGGCGGGGCTGATGAACACTGAAGCTTTCTTT
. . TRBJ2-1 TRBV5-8 CASSLQGKLGEQFF TGTGCCAGCAGCTTGCAGGGGAAGTTGGGTGAGCAGTTCTTC
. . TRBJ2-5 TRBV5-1 CASSGGGRETQYF TGCGCCAGCAGCGGGGGCGGGCGAGAGACCCAGTACTTC
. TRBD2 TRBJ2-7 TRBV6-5 CASSSRSGGTYEQYF TGTGCCAGCAGCAGCAGGAGCGGGGGTACCTACGAGCAGTACTTC
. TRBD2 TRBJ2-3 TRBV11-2 CASSLPSGGVDTQYF TGTGCCAGCAGCTTACCTAGCGGGGGAGTAGATACGCAGTATTTT
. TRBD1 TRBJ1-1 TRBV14 CASSPRDRDYEGAFF TGTGCCAGCAGCCCCCGGGACAGGGACTATGAAGGAGCTTTCTTT
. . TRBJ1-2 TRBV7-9 CASSSQGSVYGYTF TGTGCCAGCAGCTCACAGGGCTCCGTTTATGGCTACACCTTC
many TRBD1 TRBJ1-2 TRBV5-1 CASRTGAGGYTF TGCGCCAGCAGGACAGGGGCAGGTGGCTACACCTTC
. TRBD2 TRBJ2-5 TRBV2 CASIPTSGDQGTQYF TGTGCCAGCATACCGACTAGCGGGGACCAAGGGACCCAGTACTTC
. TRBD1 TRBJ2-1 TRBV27 CASSDRGLGSNEQFF TGTGCCAGCAGTGACAGGGGGCTAGGGAGCAATGAGCAGTTCTTC
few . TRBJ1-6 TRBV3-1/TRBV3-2 CASSQRGARNSPLHF TGTGCCAGCAGCCAGCGGGGGGCGAGGAATTCACCCCTCCACTTT
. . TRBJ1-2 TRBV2 CASSSTGSVDYGYTF TGTGCCAGCAGTTCAACAGGGTCGGTCGACTATGGCTACACCTTC
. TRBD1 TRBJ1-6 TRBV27 CASSQGAKGSPLHF TGTGCCAGCAGTCAGGGGGCAAAAGGGTCACCCCTCCACTTT
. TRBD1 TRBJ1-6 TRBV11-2 CASSPIRGQGLSPLHF TGTGCCAGCAGCCCTATCCGGGGACAGGGCCTCTCACCCCTCCACTTT
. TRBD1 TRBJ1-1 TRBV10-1 CASRGTGGAEAFF TGCGCCAGCAGAGGGACAGGAGGGGCTGAAGCTTTCTTT
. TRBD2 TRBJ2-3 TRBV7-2 CASSRTSGGATDTQYF TGTGCCAGCAGCCGTACTAGCGGGGGGGCCACAGATACGCAGTATTTT
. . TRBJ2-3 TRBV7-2 CASSLSPVGSNFAPDTQYF TGTGCCAGCAGCTTATCCCCGGTCGGGAGTAACTTTGCCCCAGATACGCAGTATTTT
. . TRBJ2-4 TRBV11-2 CASSFPKNIQYF TGTGCCAGCAGCTTCCCTAAAAACATTCAGTACTTC